The following is a T cell receptor beta chain sequence with its context. The entry originates in a study of Ad26.COV2.S vaccination and SARS-CoV-2 variants. Study summary: Once, or twice with 56 days between doses, Ad26.COV2.S was given intramuscularly.

The treatment is: roughly 19 received Ad26.COV2.S at low or high dose, single or two shots; roughly 5 received placebo; per-sample allocation not given. Samples were taken on day 63 after the first vaccine or placebo injection. Based in Boston, the donor was an adult of 18-55 years. The shot given was an Ad26 vector that makes Wuhan-strain SARS-CoV-2 spike. Clones were read by immunoSEQ multiplex PCR, and TCRdb kept only the in-frame ones, dropping some. The table has 400,000 to 450,000 clones, about 90% seen once. From germline, CDR1 is SQVTM and CDR2 ANQGSEA. The ends were cut back, 4 bases at V and 1 base at J, with 7 bases in the middle. The CDR3 consists of 12 residues.

The specimen was peripheral blood, collected in a trial of Ad26.COV2.S vaccine versus placebo. The receptor was derived from a person between 18 and 65 years old who received the Ad26.COV2.S COVID-19 vaccine or a placebo. This chain links TRBV29-1 with TRBJ1-1; the D is unclear. CDR3 amino acids: CSVGSGNTEAFF. The CDR3 bases are TGCAGCGTTGGGTCGGGGAACACTGAAGCTTTCTTT.